These 16 T cell receptor beta chains originate from one sample sequenced in a study of chemoradiotherapy in HPV16-positive cancers. Sequenced by immunoSEQ multiplex PCR; TCRdb stores in-frame clones only, minus some. The data hold about 6,400 clones, with 79% observed a single time. The sequencing used tumor tissue, collected from a patient who underwent chemoradiotherapy. The receptors originated from a human donor with HPV-associated anogenital cancer.

This clone was seen a few times. The chain joins TRBV7-2 to TRBJ1-5; D unclear. The CDR3 totals 14 residues. The V gene's germline CDR1 is SGHTA and CDR2 FQGNSA. Trimming cost V 4 bases and J 5 bases, with 12 bases left between them. The CDR3 here is CASSYGRWDQPQHF. CDR3 sequence (DNA): TGTGCCAGCAGCTACGGCAGGTGGGATCAGCCCCAGCATTTT.

For the CDR3, the DNA is TGTGCCAGCAGCCAAGATCGAACAGGATTCGGCTACACCTTC. It encodes CASSQDRTGFGYTF. The rearrangement joins TRBV4-2 to TRBJ1-2; weak D call: TRBD1 (5 bases). Between the trimmed V and J ends, which lost 0 bases and 8 bases, there was a span of 13 bases. Germline loops: CDR1 LGHNA, CDR2 YNFKEQ. This CDR3 spans 14 amino acids.

V and J are TRBV7-2 and TRBJ1-1; D unclear. Germline V gives CDR1 SGHTA, CDR2 FQGNSA. This CDR3 spans 11 amino acids. The CDR3 bases are TGTGTCGGGCGGGGTCTCACTGAAGCTTTCTTT. Amino acids: CVGRGLTEAFF.

This chain connects TRBV21-1 to TRBJ1-4; TRBD1 is taken as the D call from the table, unchecked against the DNA. TRBV21-1 represents a pseudogene. The CDR3 spans 15 residues. The CDR3 sequence is CASSKRGQGDEKLFF. For the CDR3, the DNA is TGTGCCAGCAGCAAAAGGGGACAGGGGGATGAAAAACTGTTTTTT.

The chain employs TRBV7-8 and TRBJ1-3; D perhaps matches TRBD1 (6 bases). The germline V gene has CDR1 SGHVS and CDR2 FQNEAQ. The CDR3 sequence is 16 residues long. The V and J ends lost 5 bases and 1 base respectively, with 15 bases between them. As DNA, the CDR3 is TGTGCCAGCAGCCCTACAGGGCCTCCTTCTGGAAACACCATATATTTT. This encodes CASSPTGPPSGNTIYF.

CDR3: CAISESMGATEAFF. The CDR3 DNA follows: TGTGCCATCAGTGAATCAATGGGGGCCACTGAAGCTTTCTTT. V gene TRBV10-3 combines with J gene TRBJ1-1, with TRBD1 as a possible D gene (6 bases). The V end lost 3 bases, the J end lost 4 bases, and 12 bases lay between the germline ends. CDR3 length: 14 residues. Germline lookup yields CDR1 ENHRY and CDR2 SYGVKD.

This chain joins TRBV5-1 and TRBJ1-1; D unclear. This CDR3 is 13 amino acids long. Germline V gives CDR1 SGHRS, CDR2 YFSETQ. Trimming removed 0 bases from V and 0 bases from J, with 3 bases in between. CDR3: CASSLDMNTEAFF. The CDR3 DNA reads TGCGCCAGCAGCTTGGATATGAACACTGAAGCTTTCTTT.

The chain joins TRBV29-1 to TRBJ2-1, with D tentatively TRBD1 or TRBD2 (7 bases each). Germline V CDR1 and CDR2: SQVTM, ANQGSEA. The CDR3 is made up of 11 amino acids. Deletions cut 3 bases from V and 9 bases from J, with 9 bases between. The CDR3 bases are TGCAGCGTTGACAGGGGGGGTGAGCAGTTCTTC. Translated: CSVDRGGEQFF.

This clone appeared a single time. The chain employs TRBV11-2 and TRBJ1-4; D is unclear. Trimming cost V 4 bases and J 3 bases, with 9 bases left between them. Germline lookup yields CDR1 SGHAT and CDR2 FQNNGV. The CDR3 consists of 14 residues. CDR3 coding DNA: TGTGCCAGCAGCTCGATCTTACCTAATGAAAAACTGTTTTTT. Its translation is CASSSILPNEKLFF.

The chain couples TRBV7-9 to TRBJ1-1; weak D call: TRBD1 (5 bases). The germline V gene has CDR1 SEHNR and CDR2 FQNEAQ (reference sequence). The CDR3 extends over 13 amino acids. V was cut by 8 bases and J by 6 bases, with 16 bases left in between. In DNA, the CDR3 is TGTGCCAGCGAATCTCGTAGGGGCGCTGAAGCTTTCTTT. Translation gives CASESRRGAEAFF.

This chain uses TRBV9 with TRBJ1-2; D gene unclear. Germline values: CDR1 SGDLS, CDR2 YYNGEE. The CDR3 is 13 amino acids. V was clipped by 0 bases and J by 6 bases, with 9 bases between them. The DNA of the CDR3 is TGTGCCAGCAGCGTAGAGGGAACTCATGGCTACACCTTC. Translated: CASSVEGTHGYTF.

The chain couples TRBV5-5 to TRBJ2-3; a possible D gene is TRBD2 (5 bases). The V end was cut by 2 bases, the J end by 0 bases, with 16 bases between. The germline V gene has CDR1 SGHKS and CDR2 YYEKEE (reference sequence). CDR3 length: 17 amino acids. CDR3 coding DNA: TGTGCCAGCAGCTTCAGTTATGCGGGCGGCAGCACAGATACGCAGTATTTT. Protein product: CASSFSYAGGSTDTQYF.

The rearrangement joins TRBV7-9 to TRBJ2-4; 11 bases are shared with TRBD2. CDR1 and CDR2 (germline): SEHNR, FQNEAQ (reference sequence). CDR3 length equals 12 residues. The V and J ends lost 3 bases and 11 bases, in that order; junction bases with no gene match: 0. The DNA for the CDR3 is TGTGCCAGCAGCTTTAGCGGGGGGGTTCAGTACTTC. Its protein is CASSFSGGVQYF.

This chain uses TRBV15 with TRBJ1-4; TRBD1 aligns across 9 bases. V lost 5 bases to trimming and J lost 5 bases; unmatched junction nucleotides: 6. The germline gives CDR1 LNHNV, CDR2 YYDKDF (reference sequence). The length of the CDR3 is 15 residues. CDR3 DNA: TGTGCCACCAGCGGTCGACAGGGGGTCAATGAAAAACTGTTTTTT. Its translation is CATSGRQGVNEKLFF.

V and J are TRBV19 and TRBJ1-2, with a weak D call TRBD1 (6 bases). Trimming took 5 bases from V and 3 from J, leaving 16 bases between them. Germline values: CDR1 LNHDA, CDR2 SQIVND (reference sequence). The CDR3 consists of 15 residues. The CDR3 region is CASSLTGIADYGYTF. DNA of the CDR3: TGTGCCAGTAGTCTTACAGGGATCGCGGACTATGGCTACACCTTC.

The chain combines TRBV5-6 with TRBJ2-7; the match to TRBD1 covers 9 bases. The CDR3 contains 15 residues. Germline values: CDR1 SGHDT, CDR2 YYEEEE. V shed 4 bases and J 9 bases; nucleotides not matched to a gene: 14. CDR3 nucleotides: TGTGCCAGCAGCACGGTGGGACAGGGCTTACGAGGGCAGTACTTC. It yields the protein CASSTVGQGLRGQYF.